Included here is one T cell receptor (beta chain) sequence, with context. Its target antigen remains unknown. Base qualities were left out, and no much larger clone turns up one base away. Trimming accounts for 1 base at V and 4 bases at J, while the number of junction bases matched to no gene is 4. The CDR3 numbers 14 residues from cysteine through phenylalanine. Just CDR3 DNA is preserved here, 42 bases in frame from base 1. CDR1 is given as KGHSH and CDR2 as LQKENI, both from the germline V gene. The data originate from a study of vaccination effects on CD4 cells after COVID-19 (dated by TCRdb to the early 2020s). Study-wide context: To identify antigen-specific CD4+ T cell clonotypes by their expansion, the ViraFEST assay first stimulated PBMC with viral peptide pools and then applied TCR sequencing. About 2.2 million PBMC per well were cultured in IMDM with roughly 5% human AB serum, 10 IU/ml IL-2 and gentamicin, plus 10 ug/ml peptides. After vaccination, three convalescent patients were sampled both early (day +14) and late (day +241, +227, +161 respectively). The full study included around nine COVID-19 convalescent patients and a few SARS-CoV-2-naive healthy vaccine recipients. Cultures from other donors in the study were sequenced using the Oncomine TCR Beta short-read assay on an Illumina iSeq 100. SARS-CoV-2 spike-specific CD4+ TCR repertoires were compared before and after mRNA vaccination in COVID-19 convalescent patients and in infection-naive vaccine recipients. Across the study, the median time from the second dose to post-vaccine sampling was 72 days (range 14 to 241). What the research found in general, with its limitations: The study was limited by a small number of convalescent patients and lacked early post-infection timepoints. In convalescent patients, the post-vaccine spike-reactive repertoire consisted mainly of new vaccine-induced clones, largely distinct from infection-induced clones. At late post-vaccination timepoints, both infection-induced and vaccine-induced clones showed marked clonal contraction, consistent with waning T cell responses.

After 10 to 11 days of culture, CD4+ T cells were isolated with the EasySep CD4+ T cell isolation kit. PCR-confirmed SARS-CoV-2 infection had occurred in convalescent patients between March and December 2020, before the Alpha, Beta and Delta variants emerged in the United States. Each participant received two doses of an mRNA SARS-CoV-2 vaccine, either BNT162b2 or mRNA-1273. On days 3 and 7, half of the culture medium was replaced with fresh IL-2-containing medium. Unless noted otherwise, every peptide stimulation condition was cultured in triplicate wells. Using Ficoll-Paque Plus gradient centrifugation, PBMC were separated from whole blood and then either used fresh or cryopreserved at -140C. The QIAamp micro DNA kit was used to extract genomic DNA from the cultured CD4+ T cells. Libraries were prepared through the immunoSEQ multiplex PCR assay. DNA from the cultured and isolated CD4+ T cells underwent TCR beta CDR3 sequencing. In the authors' own workflow: Non-productive TCR sequences were discarded, and reads were trimmed to the CDR3 region, with only CDR3s of 7 or more amino acids retained. The MANAFEST web app was used to identify antigen-specific clonotypes by comparing expansion in peptide wells with expansion in reference cultures. To count as positive, a clone had to show expansion at FDR<0.05 compared with the reference and with all other wells, an odds ratio above 5, and a frequency above 0.1% in two replicate wells. Cross-reactive clonotypes were defined as significantly expanded in SARS-CoV-2 spike wells and in at least one common cold coronavirus spike condition. Levenshtein distance calculated with the stringdist R package was used to assess CDR3 similarity, and unrooted trees were constructed with ape in R 3.6.1. The source is immuneACCESS, and TCRdb retained only in-frame sequences with V and J called. Part of the clones is not carried over; for the studies checked, unresolved V genes explain less than half of this, and the remainder is unexplained. The V and J calls and clone size were taken over from that table, and D and trimming were inferred from the DNA. The sample table records around 50,000 clones; about 76% of these occur just once. The ten biggest clones cover approximately 5.1% of the sample.

This TCR was recovered from a human donor who had a prior SARS-CoV-2 infection. Recombination connected TRBV18 to TRBJ2-7, with 7 junctional bases fitting TRBD1. Sample: CD4+ T cells from PBMCs cultured without peptide, taken after COVID-19 vaccination. The bases are TGTGCCAGCTCACCACTCCGGGACAGTTACGAGCAGTACTTC. The encoded protein is CASSPLRDSYEQYF.